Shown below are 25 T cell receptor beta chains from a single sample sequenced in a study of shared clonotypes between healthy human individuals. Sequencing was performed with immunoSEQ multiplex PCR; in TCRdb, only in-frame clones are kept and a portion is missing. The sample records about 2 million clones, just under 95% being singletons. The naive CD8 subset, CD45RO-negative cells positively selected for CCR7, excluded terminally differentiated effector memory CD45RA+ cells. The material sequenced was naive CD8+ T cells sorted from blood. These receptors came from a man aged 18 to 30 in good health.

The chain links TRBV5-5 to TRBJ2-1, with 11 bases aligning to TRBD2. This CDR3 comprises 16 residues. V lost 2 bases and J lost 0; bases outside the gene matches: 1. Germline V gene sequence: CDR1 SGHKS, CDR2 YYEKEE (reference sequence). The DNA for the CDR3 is TGTGCCAGCAGCTTTAGCGGGAGGGACTCCTACAATGAGCAGTTCTTC. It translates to CASSFSGRDSYNEQFF.

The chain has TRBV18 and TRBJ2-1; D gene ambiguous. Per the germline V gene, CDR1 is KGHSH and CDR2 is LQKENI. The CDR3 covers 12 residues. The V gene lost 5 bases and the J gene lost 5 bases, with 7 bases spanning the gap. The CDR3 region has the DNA TGTGCCAGCTCATACGGTAACAATGAGCAGTTCTTC. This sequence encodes CASSYGNNEQFF.

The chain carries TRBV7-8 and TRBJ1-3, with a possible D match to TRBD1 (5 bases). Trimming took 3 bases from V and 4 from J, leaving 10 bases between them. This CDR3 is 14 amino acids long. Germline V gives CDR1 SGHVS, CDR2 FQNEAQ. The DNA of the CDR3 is TGTGCCAGCAGCTTTCATGGGGCAGGAAACACCATATATTTT. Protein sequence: CASSFHGAGNTIYF.

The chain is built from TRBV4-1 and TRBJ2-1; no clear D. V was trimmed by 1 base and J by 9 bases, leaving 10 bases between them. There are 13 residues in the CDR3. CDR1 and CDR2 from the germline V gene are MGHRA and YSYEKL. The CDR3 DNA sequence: TGCGCCAGCAGCCAAGCTGTGGGCAGTGAGCAGTTCTTC. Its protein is CASSQAVGSEQFF.

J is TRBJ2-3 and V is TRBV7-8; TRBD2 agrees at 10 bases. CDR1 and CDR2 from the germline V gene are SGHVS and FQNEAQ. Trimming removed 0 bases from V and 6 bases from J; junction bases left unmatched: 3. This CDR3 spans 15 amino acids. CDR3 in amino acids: CASSLASGGVDTQYF. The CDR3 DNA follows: TGTGCCAGCAGCTTAGCGAGCGGGGGGGTGGATACGCAGTATTTT.

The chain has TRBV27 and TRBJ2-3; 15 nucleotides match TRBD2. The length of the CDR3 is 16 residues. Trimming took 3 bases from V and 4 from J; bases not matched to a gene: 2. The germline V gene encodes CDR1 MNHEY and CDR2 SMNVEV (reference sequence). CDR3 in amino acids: CASSFRTSGGADTQYF. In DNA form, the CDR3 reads TGTGCCAGCAGTTTCCGGACTAGCGGGGGGGCAGATACGCAGTATTTT.

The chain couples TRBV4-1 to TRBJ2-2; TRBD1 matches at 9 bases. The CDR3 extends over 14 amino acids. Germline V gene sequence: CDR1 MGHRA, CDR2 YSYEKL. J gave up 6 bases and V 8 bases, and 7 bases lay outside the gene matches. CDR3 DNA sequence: TGCGCCAGCGGGGACAGGGTTCCCGCCGGGGAGCTGTTTTTT. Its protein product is CASGDRVPAGELFF.

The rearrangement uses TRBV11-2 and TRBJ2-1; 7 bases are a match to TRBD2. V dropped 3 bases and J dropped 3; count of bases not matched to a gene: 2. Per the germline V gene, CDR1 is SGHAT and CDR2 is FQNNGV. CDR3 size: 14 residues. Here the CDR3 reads CASSFPGGYNEQFF. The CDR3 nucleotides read TGTGCCAGCAGCTTCCCGGGAGGCTACAATGAGCAGTTCTTC.

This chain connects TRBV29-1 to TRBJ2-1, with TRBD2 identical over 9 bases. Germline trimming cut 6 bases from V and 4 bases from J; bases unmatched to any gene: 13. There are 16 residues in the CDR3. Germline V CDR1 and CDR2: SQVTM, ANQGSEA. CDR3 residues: CSVPPRPSGDYNEQFF. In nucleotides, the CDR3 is TGCAGCGTCCCCCCCCGGCCTAGCGGGGATTACAATGAGCAGTTCTTC.

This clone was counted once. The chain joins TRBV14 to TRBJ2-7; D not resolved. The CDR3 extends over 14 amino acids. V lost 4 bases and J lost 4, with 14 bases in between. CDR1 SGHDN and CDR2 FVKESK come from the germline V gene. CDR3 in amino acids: CASSLNDGVYEQYF. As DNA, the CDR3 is TGTGCCAGCAGCCTTAACGACGGCGTTTACGAGCAGTACTTC. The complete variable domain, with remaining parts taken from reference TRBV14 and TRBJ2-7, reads EAGVTQFPSHSVIEKGQTVTLRCDPISGHDNLYWYRRVMGKEIKFLLHFVKESKQDESGMPNNRFLAERTGGTYSTLKVQPAELEDSGVYFCASSLNDGVYEQYFGPGTRLTVT.

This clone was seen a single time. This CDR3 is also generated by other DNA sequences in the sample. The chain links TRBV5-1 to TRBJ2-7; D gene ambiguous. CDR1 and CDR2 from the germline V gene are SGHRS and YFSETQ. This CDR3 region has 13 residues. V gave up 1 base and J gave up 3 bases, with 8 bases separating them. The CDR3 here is CASSLSWDYEQYF. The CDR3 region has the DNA TGCGCCAGCAGCTTGAGTTGGGACTACGAGCAGTACTTC.

Written as DNA, the CDR3 is TGTGCAAGTCGCTTAGCGAGGTTGGGTCAGGGGGCTGAGAGGGAGACCCAGTACTTC. Residues: CASRLARLGQGAERETQYF. This rearrangement joins TRBV12-2 to TRBJ2-5; TRBD1, the D gene given by the table, was not confirmed from the DNA. TRBV12-2 is shown as a pseudogene. This CDR3 region has 19 residues.

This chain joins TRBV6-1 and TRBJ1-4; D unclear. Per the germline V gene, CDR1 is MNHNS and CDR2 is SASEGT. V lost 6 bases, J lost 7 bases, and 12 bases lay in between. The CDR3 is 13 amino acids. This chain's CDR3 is CASSATRAEKLFF. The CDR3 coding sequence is TGTGCCAGCAGCGCAACCCGAGCTGAAAAACTGTTTTTT.

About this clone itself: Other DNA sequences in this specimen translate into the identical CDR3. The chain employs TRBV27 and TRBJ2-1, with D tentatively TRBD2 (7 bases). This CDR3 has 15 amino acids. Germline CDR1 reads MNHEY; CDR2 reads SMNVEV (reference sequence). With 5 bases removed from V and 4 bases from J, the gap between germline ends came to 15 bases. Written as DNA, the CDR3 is TGTGCCAGCAGTCTAAGCGGGACACCTTACAATGAGCAGTTCTTC. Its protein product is CASSLSGTPYNEQFF.

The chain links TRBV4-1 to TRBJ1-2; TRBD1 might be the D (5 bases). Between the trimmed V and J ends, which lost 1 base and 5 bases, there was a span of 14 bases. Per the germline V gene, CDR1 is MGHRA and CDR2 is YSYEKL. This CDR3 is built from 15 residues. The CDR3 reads CASSQAPGSGYGYTF. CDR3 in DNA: TGCGCCAGCAGCCAAGCTCCAGGGTCGGGTTATGGCTACACCTTC.

For the CDR3, the DNA is TGTGCCAGCAGTCCACAAGGAGGTCCTAACTATGGCTACACCTTC. Encoded protein: CASSPQGGPNYGYTF. V and J are TRBV6-5 and TRBJ1-2, with D unclear. V dropped 5 bases and J dropped 0 bases, with 13 bases sitting between them. Germline values: CDR1 MNHEY, CDR2 SVGAGI. The CDR3 covers 15 residues.

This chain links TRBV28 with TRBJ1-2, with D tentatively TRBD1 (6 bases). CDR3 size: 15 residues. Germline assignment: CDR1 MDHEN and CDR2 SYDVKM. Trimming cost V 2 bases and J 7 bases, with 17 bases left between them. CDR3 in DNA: TGTGCCAGCAGTTTAGCTCCCCAGGGGTCGGGTGGCTACACCTTC. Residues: CASSLAPQGSGGYTF.

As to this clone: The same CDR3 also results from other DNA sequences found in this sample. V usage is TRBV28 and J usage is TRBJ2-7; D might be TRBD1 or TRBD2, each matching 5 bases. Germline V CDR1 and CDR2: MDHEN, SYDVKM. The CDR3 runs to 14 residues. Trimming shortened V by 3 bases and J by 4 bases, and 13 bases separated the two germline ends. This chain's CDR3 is CASSLRGSIYEQYF. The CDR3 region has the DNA TGTGCCAGCAGTTTGAGGGGCAGTATTTACGAGCAGTACTTC.

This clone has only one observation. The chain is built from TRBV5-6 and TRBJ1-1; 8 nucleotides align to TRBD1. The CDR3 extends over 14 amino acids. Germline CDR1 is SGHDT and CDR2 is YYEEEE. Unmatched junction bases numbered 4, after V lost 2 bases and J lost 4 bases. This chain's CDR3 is CASSFDRGSTEAFF. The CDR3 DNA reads TGTGCCAGCAGCTTCGACAGGGGTTCCACTGAAGCTTTCTTT.

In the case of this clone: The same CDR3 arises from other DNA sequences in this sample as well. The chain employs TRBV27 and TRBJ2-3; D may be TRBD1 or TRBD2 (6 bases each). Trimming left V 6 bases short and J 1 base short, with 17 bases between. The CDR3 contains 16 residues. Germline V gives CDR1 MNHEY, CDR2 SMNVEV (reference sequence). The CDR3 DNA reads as TGTGCCAGCAGCCTCAGTCCGGGGGCCGGCACAGATACGCAGTATTTT. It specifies CASSLSPGAGTDTQYF.

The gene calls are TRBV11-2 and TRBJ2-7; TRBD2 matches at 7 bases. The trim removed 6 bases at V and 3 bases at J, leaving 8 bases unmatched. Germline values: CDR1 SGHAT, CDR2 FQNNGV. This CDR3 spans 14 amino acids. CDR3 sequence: CASRSGGGDYEQYF. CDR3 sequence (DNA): TGTGCCAGCAGGTCTGGGGGGGGAGACTACGAGCAGTACTTC. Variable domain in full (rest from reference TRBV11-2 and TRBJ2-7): EAGVAQSPRYKIIEKRQSVAFWCNPISGHATLYWYQQILGQGPKLLIQFQNNGVVDDSQLPKDRFSAERLKGVDSTLKIQPAKLEDSAVYLCASRSGGGDYEQYFGPGTRLTVT.

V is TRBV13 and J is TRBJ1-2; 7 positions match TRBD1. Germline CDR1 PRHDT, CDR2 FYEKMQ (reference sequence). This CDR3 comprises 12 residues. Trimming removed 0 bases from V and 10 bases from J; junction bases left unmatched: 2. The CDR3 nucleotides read TGTGCCAGCAGCTTAGGCACAGGGGACTACACCTTC. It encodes CASSLGTGDYTF.

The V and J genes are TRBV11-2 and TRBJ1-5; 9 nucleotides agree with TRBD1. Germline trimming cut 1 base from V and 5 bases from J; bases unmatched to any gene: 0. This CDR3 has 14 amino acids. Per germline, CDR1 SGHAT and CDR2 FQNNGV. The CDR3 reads CASSLGQGDQPQHF. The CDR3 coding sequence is TGTGCCAGCAGCTTAGGACAGGGGGATCAGCCCCAGCATTTT.

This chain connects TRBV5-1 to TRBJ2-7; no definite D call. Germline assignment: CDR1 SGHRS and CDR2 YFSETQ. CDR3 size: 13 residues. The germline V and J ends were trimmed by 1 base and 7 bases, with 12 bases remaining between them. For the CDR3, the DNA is TGCGCCAGCAGCTTGAGCTTTTCCTCAGAGCAGTACTTC. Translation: CASSLSFSSEQYF.

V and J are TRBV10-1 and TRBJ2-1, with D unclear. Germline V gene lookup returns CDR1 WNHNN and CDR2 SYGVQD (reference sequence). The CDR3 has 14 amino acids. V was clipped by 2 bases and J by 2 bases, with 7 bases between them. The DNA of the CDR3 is TGCGCCAGCAGTGAGGGCCCGCCCTACAATGAGCAGTTCTTC. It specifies CASSEGPPYNEQFF.